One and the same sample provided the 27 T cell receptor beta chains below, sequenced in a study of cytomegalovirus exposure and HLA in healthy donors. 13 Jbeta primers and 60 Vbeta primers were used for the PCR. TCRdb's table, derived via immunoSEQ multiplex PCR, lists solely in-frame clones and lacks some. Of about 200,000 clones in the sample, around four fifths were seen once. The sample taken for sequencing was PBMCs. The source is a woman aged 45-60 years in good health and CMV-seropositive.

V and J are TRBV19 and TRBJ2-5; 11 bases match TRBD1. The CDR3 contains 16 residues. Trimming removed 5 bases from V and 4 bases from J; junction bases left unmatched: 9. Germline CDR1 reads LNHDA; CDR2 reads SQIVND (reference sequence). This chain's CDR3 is CASSPRRDRGLETQYF. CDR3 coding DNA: TGTGCCAGTAGTCCCCGGAGGGACAGGGGGTTAGAGACCCAGTACTTC.

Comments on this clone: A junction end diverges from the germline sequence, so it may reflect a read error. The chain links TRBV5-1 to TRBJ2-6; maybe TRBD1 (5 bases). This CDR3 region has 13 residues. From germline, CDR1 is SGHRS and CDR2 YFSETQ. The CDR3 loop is CASRSSGANGLTF. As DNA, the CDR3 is TGCGCCAGCAGAAGCTCTGGGGCCAACGGCCTGACTTTC.

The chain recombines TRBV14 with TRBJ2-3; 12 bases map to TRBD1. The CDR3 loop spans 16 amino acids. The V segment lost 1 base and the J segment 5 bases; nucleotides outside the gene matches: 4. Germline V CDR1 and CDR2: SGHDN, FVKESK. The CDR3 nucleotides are TGTGCCAGCAGCCAAGGGGGGACAGGGGGCGAAGATACGCAGTATTTT. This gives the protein CASSQGGTGGEDTQYF. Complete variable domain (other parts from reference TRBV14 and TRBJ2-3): EAGVTQFPSHSVIEKGQTVTLRCDPISGHDNLYWYRRVMGKEIKFLLHFVKESKQDESGMPNNRFLAERTGGTYSTLKVQPAELEDSGVYFCASSQGGTGGEDTQYFGPGTRLTVL.

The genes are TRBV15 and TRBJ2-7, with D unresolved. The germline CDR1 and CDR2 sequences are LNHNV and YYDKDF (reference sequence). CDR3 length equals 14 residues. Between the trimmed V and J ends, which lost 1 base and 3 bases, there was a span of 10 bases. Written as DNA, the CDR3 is TGTGCCACCAGCAGAGCTCTCAACATCTACGAGCAGTACTTC. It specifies CATSRALNIYEQYF.

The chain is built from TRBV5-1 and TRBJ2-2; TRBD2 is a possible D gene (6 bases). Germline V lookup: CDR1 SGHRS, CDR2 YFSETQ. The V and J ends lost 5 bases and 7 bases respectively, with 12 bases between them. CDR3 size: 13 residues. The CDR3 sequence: CASRLEGVGELFF. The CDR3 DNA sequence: TGCGCCAGCAGACTGGAGGGCGTCGGGGAGCTGTTTTTT. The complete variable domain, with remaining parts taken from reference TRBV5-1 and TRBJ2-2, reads KAGVTQTPRYLIKTRGQQVTLSCSPISGHRSVSWYQQTPGQGLQFLFEYFSETQRNKGNFPGRFSGRQFSNSRSEMNVSTLELGDSALYLCASRLEGVGELFFGEGSRLTVL.

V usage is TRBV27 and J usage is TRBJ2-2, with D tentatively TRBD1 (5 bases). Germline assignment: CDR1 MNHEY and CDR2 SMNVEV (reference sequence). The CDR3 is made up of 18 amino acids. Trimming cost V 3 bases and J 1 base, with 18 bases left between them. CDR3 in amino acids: CASSFSNPLRGNTGELFF. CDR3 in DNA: TGTGCCAGCAGTTTCTCTAACCCGCTTAGGGGGAACACCGGGGAGCTGTTTTTT.

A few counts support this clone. CDR3 in amino acids: CASTWTPEGSPLHF. As DNA, the CDR3 is TGTGCCAGCACTTGGACACCGGAGGGTTCACCCCTCCACTTT. The chain combines TRBV27 with TRBJ1-6, with D perhaps TRBD1 (5 bases). Deletions cut 7 bases from V and 9 bases from J, with 16 bases between. The CDR3 runs to 14 residues. The germline V gene has CDR1 MNHEY and CDR2 SMNVEV (reference sequence).

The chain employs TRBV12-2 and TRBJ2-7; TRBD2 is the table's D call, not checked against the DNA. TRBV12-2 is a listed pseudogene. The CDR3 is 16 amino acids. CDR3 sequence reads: CASRLEEPRSTYEQYF. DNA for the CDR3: TGTGCAAGTCGCTTAGAGGAGCCCCGCTCGACCTACGAGCAGTACTTC.

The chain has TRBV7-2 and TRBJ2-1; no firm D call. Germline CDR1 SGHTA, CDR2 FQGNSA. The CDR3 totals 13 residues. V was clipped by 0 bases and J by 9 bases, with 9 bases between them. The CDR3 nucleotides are TGTGCCAGCAGCTTAGCTTCGGGTATTGAGCAGTTCTTC. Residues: CASSLASGIEQFF.

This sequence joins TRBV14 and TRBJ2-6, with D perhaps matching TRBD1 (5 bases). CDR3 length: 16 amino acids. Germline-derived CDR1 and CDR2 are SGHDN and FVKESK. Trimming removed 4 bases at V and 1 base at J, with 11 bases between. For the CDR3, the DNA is TGTGCCAGCAGCCTCCTAGGGGAATCTGGGGCCAACGTCCTGACTTTC. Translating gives CASSLLGESGANVLTF.

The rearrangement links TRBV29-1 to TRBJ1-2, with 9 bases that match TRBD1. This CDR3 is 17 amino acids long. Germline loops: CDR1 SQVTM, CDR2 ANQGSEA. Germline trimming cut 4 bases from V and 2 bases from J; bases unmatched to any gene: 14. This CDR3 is CSVAWSPGQGLNYGYTF. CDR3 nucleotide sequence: TGCAGCGTTGCCTGGAGTCCGGGACAGGGACTAAACTATGGCTACACCTTC. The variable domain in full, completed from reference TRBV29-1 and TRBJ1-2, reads SAVISQKPSRDICQRGTSLTIQCQVDSQVTMMFWYRQQPGQSLTLIATANQGSEATYESGFVIDKFPISRPNLTFSTLTVSNMSPEDSSIYLCSVAWSPGQGLNYGYTFGSGTRLTVV.

The CDR3 reads CASNRQGLGEQYF. CDR3 DNA sequence: TGTGCCAGCAACAGACAGGGCTTAGGGGAGCAGTACTTC. The V gene is TRBV14, the J gene TRBJ2-5, with TRBD1 identical over 7 bases. The V gene's germline CDR1 is SGHDN and CDR2 FVKESK. The junction had 13 bases not matched to a gene; V was cut back by 7 bases and J by 11 bases. The CDR3 runs to 13 residues.

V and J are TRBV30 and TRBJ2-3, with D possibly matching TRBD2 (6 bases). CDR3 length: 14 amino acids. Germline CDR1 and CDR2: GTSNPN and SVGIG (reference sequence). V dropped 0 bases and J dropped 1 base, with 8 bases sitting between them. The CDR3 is CAWSVSGGTDTQYF. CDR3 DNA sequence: TGTGCCTGGAGTGTATCGGGGGGCACAGATACGCAGTATTTT. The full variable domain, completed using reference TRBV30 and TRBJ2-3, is SQTIHQWPATLVQPVGSPLSLECTVEGTSNPNLYWYRQAAGRGLQLLFYSVGIGQISSEVPQNLSASRPQDRQFILSSKKLLLSDSGFYLCAWSVSGGTDTQYFGPGTRLTVL.

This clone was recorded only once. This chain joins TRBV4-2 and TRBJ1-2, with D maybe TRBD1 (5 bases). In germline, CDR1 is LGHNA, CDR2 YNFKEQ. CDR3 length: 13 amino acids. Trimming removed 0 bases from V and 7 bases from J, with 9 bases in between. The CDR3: CASSQEQEGGYTF. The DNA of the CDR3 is TGTGCCAGCAGCCAAGAACAGGAAGGTGGCTACACCTTC.

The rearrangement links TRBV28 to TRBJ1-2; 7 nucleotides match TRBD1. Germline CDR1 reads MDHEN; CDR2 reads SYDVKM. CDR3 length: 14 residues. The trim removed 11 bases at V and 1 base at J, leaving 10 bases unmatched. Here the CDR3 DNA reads TGTGCCGGGGGGACAGTGGATAATAACTATGGCTACACCTTC. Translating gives CAGGTVDNNYGYTF.

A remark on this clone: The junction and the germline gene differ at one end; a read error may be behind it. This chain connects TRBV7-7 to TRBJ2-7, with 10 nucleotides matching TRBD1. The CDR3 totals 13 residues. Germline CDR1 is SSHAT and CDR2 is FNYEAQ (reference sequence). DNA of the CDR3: TGTGCTAGCAGCTGGGACAGGGGACACGAGCAGTACTTC. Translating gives CASSWDRGHEQYF. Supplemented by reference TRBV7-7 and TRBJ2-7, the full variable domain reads GAGVSQSPRYKVTKRGQDVTLRCDPISSHATLYWYQQALGQGPEFLTYFNYEAQPDKSGLPSDRFSAERPEGSISTLTIQRTEQRDSAMYRCASSWDRGHEQYFGPGTRLTVT.

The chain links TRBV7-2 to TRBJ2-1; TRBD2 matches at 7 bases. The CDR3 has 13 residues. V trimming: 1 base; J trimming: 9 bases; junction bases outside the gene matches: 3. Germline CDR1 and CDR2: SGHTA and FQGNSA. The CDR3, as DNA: TGTGCCAGCAGCTTAGTAACTAGCGTTGAGCAGTTCTTC. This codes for CASSLVTSVEQFF.

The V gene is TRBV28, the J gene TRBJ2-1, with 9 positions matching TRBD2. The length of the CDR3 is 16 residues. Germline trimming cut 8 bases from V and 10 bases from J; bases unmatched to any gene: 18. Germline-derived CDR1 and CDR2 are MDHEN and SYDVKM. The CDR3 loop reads CASGRGGASGIWEQFF. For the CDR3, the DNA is TGTGCCAGCGGGAGGGGCGGGGCTAGCGGGATTTGGGAGCAGTTCTTC.

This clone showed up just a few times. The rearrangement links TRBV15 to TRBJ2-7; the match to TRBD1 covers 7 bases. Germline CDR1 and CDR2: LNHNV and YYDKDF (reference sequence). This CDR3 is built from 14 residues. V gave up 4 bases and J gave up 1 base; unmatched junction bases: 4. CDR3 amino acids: CATSIGDSSYEQYF. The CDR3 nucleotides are TGTGCCACCAGCATAGGGGACAGTTCCTACGAGCAGTACTTC.

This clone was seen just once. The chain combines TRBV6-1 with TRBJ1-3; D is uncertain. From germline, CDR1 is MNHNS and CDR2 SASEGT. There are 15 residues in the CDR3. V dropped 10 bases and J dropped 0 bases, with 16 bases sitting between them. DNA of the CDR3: TGTGCCACCCACCCTCCGGGATACTCTGGAAACACCATATATTTT. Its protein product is CATHPPGYSGNTIYF.

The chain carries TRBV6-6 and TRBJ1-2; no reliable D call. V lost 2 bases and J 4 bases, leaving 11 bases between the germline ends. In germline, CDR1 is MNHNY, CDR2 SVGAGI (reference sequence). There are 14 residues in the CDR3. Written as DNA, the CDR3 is TGTGCCAGCAGTTACGGCGGCAGCCTCTATGGCTACACCTTC. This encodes CASSYGGSLYGYTF.

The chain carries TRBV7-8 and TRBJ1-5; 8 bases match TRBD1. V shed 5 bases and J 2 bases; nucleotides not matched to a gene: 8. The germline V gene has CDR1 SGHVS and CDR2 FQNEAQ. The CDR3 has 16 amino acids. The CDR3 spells CASSQDRGEGNQPQHF. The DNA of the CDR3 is TGTGCCAGCAGCCAAGACAGGGGCGAGGGCAATCAGCCCCAGCATTTT.

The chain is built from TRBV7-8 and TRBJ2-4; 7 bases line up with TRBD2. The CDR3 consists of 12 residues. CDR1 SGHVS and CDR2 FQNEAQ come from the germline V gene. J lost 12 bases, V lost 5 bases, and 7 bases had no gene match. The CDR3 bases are TGTGCCAGCAGCCCCGGGAGGACCAGTCAGTACTTC. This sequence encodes CASSPGRTSQYF.

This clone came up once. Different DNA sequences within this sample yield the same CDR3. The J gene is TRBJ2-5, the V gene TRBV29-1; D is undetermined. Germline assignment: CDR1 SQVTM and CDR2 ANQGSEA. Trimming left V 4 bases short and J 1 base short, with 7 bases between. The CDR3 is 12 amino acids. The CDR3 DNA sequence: TGCAGCGTTGGTGCAGGCCAAGAGACCCAGTACTTC. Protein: CSVGAGQETQYF.

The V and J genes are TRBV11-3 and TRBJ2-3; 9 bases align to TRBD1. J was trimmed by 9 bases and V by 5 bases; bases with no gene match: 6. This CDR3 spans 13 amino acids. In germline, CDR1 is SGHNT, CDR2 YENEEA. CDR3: CASSTQGAGTQYF. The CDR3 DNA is TGTGCCAGCAGCACACAGGGGGCAGGAACGCAGTATTTT.

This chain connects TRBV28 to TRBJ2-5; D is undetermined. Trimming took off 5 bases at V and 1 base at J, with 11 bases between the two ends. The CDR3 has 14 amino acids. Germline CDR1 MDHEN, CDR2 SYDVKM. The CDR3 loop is CASSPILLQETQYF. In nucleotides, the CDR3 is TGTGCCAGCAGTCCCATACTGCTCCAAGAGACCCAGTACTTC.

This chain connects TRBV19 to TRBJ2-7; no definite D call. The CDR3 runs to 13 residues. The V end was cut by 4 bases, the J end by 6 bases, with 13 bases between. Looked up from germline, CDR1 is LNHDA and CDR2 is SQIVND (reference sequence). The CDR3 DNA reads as TGTGCCAGTAGTACAGGCAGCTTTAGCGAGCAGTACTTC. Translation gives CASSTGSFSEQYF.